The text below deals with one TCR beta chain. Its antigen remains unidentified. The data were obtained in a study of cytomegalovirus exposure and HLA in healthy donors. Study context: The use of the same platform for the 90 to 150 validation repertoires and the roughly 670 first-cohort repertoires was reported by a later analysis.

General study points: Many donors carried some public TCRs, although rarity characterized most TCR sequences. The authors listed roughly 150 TCR beta chains as cytomegalovirus-associated.

Data came from immunoSEQ multiplex PCR; TCRdb stores just in-frame clones and leaves some out. The table has 200,000 to 300,000 clones, around 85% seen once. Separate from the 666-subject first cohort, the approximately 120-subject validation cohort was the one that the donors belonged to. The CDR3 length is 14 residues. Germline CDR1 reads SGHRS; CDR2 reads YFSETQ. V was clipped by 2 bases and J by 5 bases; unmatched bases: 5. Sequenced input: PBMCs. This chain joins TRBV5-1 and TRBJ2-3; TRBD2 matches at 7 bases. The TCR comes from a woman aged 25-40 years in good health and CMV-seropositive. The CDR3 nucleotides are TGCGCCAGCAGCTTCGGCGGGAGAGGAGATACGCAGTATTTT. Translated: CASSFGGRGDTQYF.